This T cell receptor beta chain was obtained from a study of shared clonotypes between healthy human individuals. On the study more broadly: Each donor had three CD4 naive, three CD4 memory, two CD8 naive and one CD8 memory plate. Study-level results: The four-donor shared clonotypes exceeded non-shared clonotypes in generation probability, with non-shared ones scoring lower. Memory subsets had estimated richness that was generally smaller than that of naive subsets. Rarefaction revealed incomplete sorted-subset sequencing despite large depth.

On this clone: Antigen unknown.

Here immunoSEQ multiplex PCR was the method, and the copy in TCRdb shows in-frame clones only, minus some. Of around 2.5 million clones listed, approximately 93% were seen once; the top ten hold roughly 0.36%. The CDR3 spans 16 residues. With 6 bases clipped from V and 5 bases from J, the junction kept 11 bases outside the gene matches. Per germline, CDR1 PRHDT and CDR2 FYEKMQ (reference sequence). The rearrangement joins TRBV13 to TRBJ2-1; TRBD2 matches at 9 bases. Sequenced: naive CD4+ T cells from PBMCs. Subset meaning: CD45RA+ positively selected. The receptor's source is a young man in good health. Some clones in this sample may be carry-over from other donors' samples. The CDR3 region has the DNA TGTGCCAGCAGTTATAAGCTCCTAGCGGGGAACAATGAGCAGTTCTTC. Translated, it gives CASSYKLLAGNNEQFF.